The subject of this entry is one TCR beta chain. The sample comes from a study of shared clonotypes between healthy human individuals. The ends lost 3 bases at V and 5 bases at J; junction bases unmatched: 8. Germline assignment: CDR1 SQVTM and CDR2 ANQGSEA. This CDR3 contains 14 residues. The repertoire was sequenced with immunoSEQ multiplex PCR; TCRdb's copy has only in-frame clones and lacks some. The table has fewer than 2.5 million clones, approximately 93% seen once. The sample was naive CD4+ T cells from PBMCs. The subset was: CD45RA+ positively selected. The gene calls are TRBV29-1 and TRBJ2-7; 9 bases match TRBD1. The TCR was taken from a man aged 18 to 30 in good health. Some clones in this sample may be carry-over from other donors' samples. The CDR3: CSVDVGTGNNEQYF. The CDR3 bases are TGCAGCGTTGACGTCGGGACAGGGAATAACGAGCAGTACTTC.